Listed below are T cell receptor beta chains from one sample, sequenced in a study of cytomegalovirus exposure and HLA in healthy donors. Clones were sequenced by immunoSEQ multiplex PCR, and TCRdb holds only the in-frame ones, with some missing. The sample carries under 85,000 clones, roughly 80% recorded once. Sequenced: PBMCs. The receptors originated from a middle-aged woman in good health and CMV-seropositive. The CDR3 runs from the conserved cysteine through the conserved F or W. The D gene is left open where the match is weak. Size is omitted from some rows. Given values are once, few, many or a class for expanded clones.

J	V	D	size	DNA	CDR3
TRBJ1-5	TRBV27	TRBD1	.	TGTGCCAGCAGTCGGACAGGGGTTGGCAATCAGCCCCAGCATTTT	CASSRTGVGNQPQHF
TRBJ2-1	TRBV7-6	.	.	TGTGCCAGCAGCTTAGGAGAGTGGCAGGTTGCCTACAATGAGCAGTTCTTC	CASSLGEWQVAYNEQFF
TRBJ2-7	TRBV6-8	TRBD2	.	TGTGCCAGCAGTCCGAGCGGGAGCTCCTACGAGCAGTACTTC	CASSPSGSSYEQYF
TRBJ1-2	TRBV5-4	.	.	TGTGCCAGCAGACTCACGGGGGGGGCACGGGGCTACACCTTC	CASRLTGGARGYTF
TRBJ2-7	TRBV25-1	TRBD2	.	TGTGCCAGCAGTGAGGCGGGAGGAAACTACGAGCAGTACTTC	CASSEAGGNYEQYF
TRBJ1-1	TRBV5-1	.	.	TGCGCCAGCAGCTTGGAGGGAGGCGGTGAAGCTTTCTTT	CASSLEGGGEAFF
TRBJ2-3	TRBV18	.	few	TGTGCCAGCTCACCCGCGGTAACAGATACGCAGTATTTT	CASSPAVTDTQYF
TRBJ2-6	TRBV27	TRBD1	.	TGTGCCAGCAGTCCGTATGGACAGGGGACTGGGGCCAACGTCCTGACTTTC	CASSPYGQGTGANVLTF
TRBJ2-3	TRBV6-5	.	.	TGTGCCAGCAAATTGGCGGAGGCGACAGATACGCAGTATTTT	CASKLAEATDTQYF
TRBJ1-3	TRBV5-6	.	.	TGTGCCAGCAGCTTGGACCCAGGGTCCCCTGGAAACACCATATATTTT	CASSLDPGSPGNTIYF
TRBJ2-3	TRBV7-3	TRBD2	.	TGTGCCAGCAGCTTATACGCGGGGGGGGACGATACGCAGTATTTT	CASSLYAGGDDTQYF